This T cell receptor (beta chain) originates from a study of blood T cell repertoires in COVID-19. Study context: Specimens from acute and convalescent COVID-19 originated in the United States, Italy and Spain.

Original handling: Researchers report that nucleated cell counts were estimated from reference gene primer amplification. TCRdb's table, derived via immunoSEQ multiplex PCR, lists solely in-frame clones and lacks some. Clonal size and the V and J genes are those of that table, whereas D and trimming came from the DNA. The data hold a few hundred thousand clones, with roughly 80% observed a single time. Participants were placed into cohorts based on the clinical history they reported. Within 2 weeks before study entry, exposed participants met a COVID-19 case. The sequence derives from a middle-aged man who had been exposed to COVID-19. Material: PBMCs or T cells enriched from blood (not recorded which).

The CDR3 bases are TGTGCCAGCAGCCTCGGACTGAGCAATCAGCCCCAGCATTTT. It is translated as CASSLGLSNQPQHF. The J gene is TRBJ1-5, the V gene TRBV3-1 (or the pseudogene TRBV3-2), with unresolved D. Trimming shortened V by 4 bases and J by 1 base, and 8 bases separated the two germline ends. This CDR3 is 14 amino acids long. CDR1 and CDR2 from the germline V gene are LGHDT and YNNKEL (reference sequence).